This T cell receptor (beta chain) derives from a study of breast tumors, draining lymph nodes, adjacent tissues. Samples came from axillary lymph nodes draining the breast cancer. TCRdb ran MiXCR on the multiplex PCR reads and lists one entry per CDR3 protein. Altogether under 110,000 distinct CDR3 sequences are present, roughly 29% being singletons, with the ten largest covering 4.5% to 7%. Overall study findings and caveats: Tumor repertoires ranked between lymph nodes and nontumor tissue in diversity, with V and J gene preferences. Tumor and nontumor repertoires were significantly more similar in luminal-like than in basal-like breast cancer. Findings are consistent with lymph node origin and intratumoral expansion of most tumor T cells.

This clonotype was seen a handful of times. What it binds is unknown. The specimen sequenced was axillary lymph node tissue. The sequence was obtained from a female donor with breast cancer. Some clones in this sample may be carry-over from other donors' samples.

CDR3 sequence (DNA): TGCGCCAGCAGCCAGAAGACCGAAAACACTGAAGCTTTCTTT. It yields the protein CASSQKTENTEAFF. The chain carries TRBV5-1 and TRBJ1-1; no definite D call. The CDR3 runs 14 residues. Germline V CDR1 and CDR2: SGHRS, YFSETQ. V lost 4 bases to trimming and J lost 2 bases, with 12 bases between them.